This section outlines one TCR beta chain sequence together with its context. The data belong to a study of PD-1 blockade in classical Hodgkin lymphoma. Study information: Nivolumab was given intravenously to patients at 3 mg/kg every 2 weeks.

Time point described: cycle 4 day 1 (C4D1), after five to seven weeks of nivolumab. All patients experienced relapse after autologous stem cell transplantation, and brentuximab vedotin exposure was variable. Trimming took off 6 bases at V and 10 bases at J, with 10 bases between the two ends. Germline V gives CDR1 SGDLS, CDR2 YYNGEE. This CDR3 is 10 amino acids long. The protocol was immunoSEQ multiplex PCR, while the TCRdb copy is restricted to in-frame clones and leaves out a portion. The sample records more than 75,000 clones, more than 85% being singletons. The chain is built from TRBV9 and TRBJ1-2; no clear D gene. The TCR sequence derives from a human donor with classical Hodgkin lymphoma. Sequences were derived from peripheral blood mononuclear cells (PBMCs), sampled before the fourth cycle of nivolumab. CDR3 sequence (DNA): TGTGCCAGCACTGGGGTTTACTACACCTTC. Its translation: CASTGVYYTF.